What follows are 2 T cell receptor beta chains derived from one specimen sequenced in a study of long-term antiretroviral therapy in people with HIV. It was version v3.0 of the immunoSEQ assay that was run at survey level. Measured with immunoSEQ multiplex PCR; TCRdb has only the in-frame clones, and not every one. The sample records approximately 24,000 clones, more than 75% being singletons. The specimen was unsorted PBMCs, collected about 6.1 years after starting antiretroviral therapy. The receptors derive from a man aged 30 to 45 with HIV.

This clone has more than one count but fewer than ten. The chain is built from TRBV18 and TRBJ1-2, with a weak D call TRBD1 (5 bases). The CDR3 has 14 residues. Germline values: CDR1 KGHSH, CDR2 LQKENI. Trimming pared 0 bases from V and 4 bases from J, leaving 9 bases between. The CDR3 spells CASSPPRGFYGYTF. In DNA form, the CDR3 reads TGTGCCAGCTCACCACCGCGGGGGTTCTATGGCTACACCTTC.

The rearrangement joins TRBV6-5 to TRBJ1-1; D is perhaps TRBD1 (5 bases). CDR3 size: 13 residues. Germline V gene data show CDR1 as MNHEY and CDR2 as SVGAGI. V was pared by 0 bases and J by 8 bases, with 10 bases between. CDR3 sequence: CASSYSEGLEAFF. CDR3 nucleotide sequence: TGTGCCAGCAGTTACTCGGAGGGGTTGGAAGCTTTCTTT.